This T cell receptor (beta chain) is from a study of T-cell memory formation after mild COVID-19 (dated by TCRdb to about 2021). Some background on the complete study: Most TCR sequence clusters were specific to one of the two donors. T-cell clones expanding and contracting after mild COVID-19 in two donors were tracked by longitudinal TCRalpha and TCRbeta repertoire sequencing. Two young, previously healthy adult volunteers made up the cohort, one male and one female.

Ficoll-Paque density gradient centrifugation was the method used to isolate PBMCs. Results and caveats for the whole study, not just this receptor: The second-wave clones that peaked on day 37 were not confirmed to be SARS-CoV-2 specific. The study covered only a couple of mild cases, and larger cohorts including severe cases with pre-infection samples were considered necessary. Contracting CD4+ clones appeared mostly in the CM and EM memory subsets, whereas CD8+ clones were enriched in EMRA. From day 15 to 85, contracting clones showed balanced CD4/CD8 phenotypes, whereas a second wave of clones that expanded from day 15 to 37 leaned towards CD4+. Some responding clones were detected in pre-infection memory, which suggested that pre-existing cross-reactive memory T cells had joined the SARS-CoV-2 response.

V is cut by 1 base and J by 8 bases, and the space between the germline ends is 9 bases. Including cysteine and phenylalanine, the CDR3 has 14 amino acids. Of the read, only the CDR3 DNA is kept; its 42 bases are in frame from base 1. In its sample, this clonotype was seen once. This receptor's antigen is unknown. No much larger clone exists at a distance of one base, and base qualities are not known. A lone read gives weak evidence. For sequencing, an Illumina NovaSeq 6000 was employed. TCRalpha and TCRbeta cDNA libraries were built by 5'RACE with constant-segment primers, adding sample barcodes and unique molecular identifiers. Trizol reagent was used to extract RNA from every sample. Library amplification was performed in two PCR steps, and a second sample barcode and Illumina TruSeq adapters were introduced in the second step. Sequencing of libraries was performed on an Illumina NovaSeq with 2 x 150 bp paired-end reads. The source study handled its data this way. The reads were demultiplexed and collapsed into UMI-guided consensus sequences using migec v1.2.7. Using mixcr v2.1.11, UMI consensuses were aligned to TRA and TRB V and J templates and then assembled into clonotypes. Clonotypes were classified as expanded or contracted when called significant by both edgeR and NoisET, with noise models trained on biological replicates. For edgeR calls, a false discovery rate-adjusted p below 0.01 and a log2 fold-change threshold of 1 were applied. As an exploratory analysis of dynamics, max-normalized trajectories of the 1000 most abundant clonotypes were examined by PCA with hierarchical clustering. Separately sequenced CD4+ and CD8+ repertoires were used to assign a CD4 or CD8 phenotype to each responding clone. TCRdb passed the public sequencing reads through fastp at Q25 and MiXCR, retaining productive beta sequences. CDR3 protein sequences are deduplicated, and each keeps its most common genes and DNA. TCRdb, rather than the study authors, made the V and J calls. This sample is represented by about 400,000 distinct CDR3 sequences; about 17% of them were singletons. The top ten constitute about a fifth of the sample.

The receptor was isolated from a man between 18 and 35 years old who had mild COVID-19 (a few samples of this study predate the infection). The sample titles of this study are shuffled in the database, so cell type and time point are left out; the donor was told from shared clones. Specimen: PBMCs or a T cell subset sorted from them (not recorded which). This sequence uses TRBV12-3 or TRBV12-4 and TRBJ1-6; perhaps TRBD1 is the D gene, with 5 bases matching. For the CDR3, the sequence is CASSLEGTYSPLHF. In nucleotide form, the sequence is TGTGCCAGCAGTTTAGAAGGGACTTATTCACCCCTCCACTTT.